The rows below give T cell receptor beta chains drawn from one sample of a study of T cell repertoires in cytomegalovirus infection. TCRdb reprocessed the reads via MiXCR and lists one record per CDR3 protein. The top ten clones hold approximately 2.3% of a sample with about 300,000 distinct CDR3 sequences, about 8.8% of them seen once. The specimen sequenced was PBMCs. The receptors originated from a human donor in good health (CMV status not recorded). Some clones in this sample may be carry-over from other donors' samples. The CDR3 runs from the conserved cysteine through the conserved F or W. The D gene is left open where the match is weak. Where a row states a size, it is once, few, many or the class of an expanded clone; other rows omit it.

v_call	j_call	clone_size	d_call	cdr3_aa	cdr3_nt
TRBV6-4	TRBJ1-1	few	-	CASSDGVGPEAFF	TGTGCCAGCAGCGATGGAGTAGGGCCCGAAGCTTTCTTT
TRBV10-3	TRBJ2-1	many	TRBD2	CAISEKGSGGADEQFF	TGTGCCATCAGTGAGAAAGGTAGCGGGGGGGCCGATGAGCAGTTCTTC
TRBV29-1	TRBJ2-1	-	-	CSVEPLPGNEQFF	TGCAGCGTAGAGCCCCTCCCGGGCAATGAGCAGTTCTTC
TRBV28	TRBJ2-5	many	-	CASSLLINQETQYF	TGTGCCAGCAGTTTATTAATAAACCAAGAGACCCAGTACTTC
TRBV10-1	TRBJ2-1	many	TRBD2	CASSVRTSFGEQFF	TGCGCCAGCAGTGTGAGGACTAGCTTCGGTGAGCAGTTCTTC
TRBV28	TRBJ2-4	few	TRBD2	CASNRSGGLNIQYF	TGTGCCAGCAATAGGTCGGGAGGGCTGAACATTCAGTACTTC
TRBV20-1	TRBJ2-3	-	-	CSVGQNTDTQYF	TGCAGTGTTGGCCAGAACACAGATACGCAGTATTTT
TRBV9	TRBJ1-1	many	-	CASSVAPLGKNTEAFF	TGTGCCAGCAGCGTAGCCCCCTTGGGGAAGAACACTGAAGCTTTCTTT
TRBV5-1	TRBJ2-5	many	-	CASSFSGGGDQETQYF	TGCGCCAGCAGCTTCTCTGGCGGAGGGGACCAAGAGACCCAGTACTTC
TRBV11-2	TRBJ1-2	many	-	CASSGAHINYGYTF	TGTGCCAGCAGCGGGGCGCACATTAACTATGGCTACACCTTC
TRBV9	TRBJ2-1	few	TRBD2	CASSVVASGGNEQFF	TGTGCCAGCAGCGTAGTGGCTAGCGGGGGTAATGAGCAGTTCTTC
TRBV2	TRBJ1-5	many	TRBD1	CASSAWTGDNQPQHF	TGTGCCAGCAGTGCTTGGACAGGGGACAATCAGCCCCAGCATTTT
TRBV7-9	TRBJ2-3	many	TRBD2	CASAGTRRRGDTQYF	TGTGCCAGCGCCGGGACTAGGAGGCGAGGGGATACGCAGTATTTT
TRBV12-3/TRBV12-4	TRBJ1-5	-	-	CASSLGGRGLSLNQPQHF	TGTGCCAGCAGTTTGGGGGGGCGGGGGCTGAGTCTAAATCAGCCCCAGCATTTT
TRBV7-2	TRBJ1-1	many	-	CASSPPRGGLNTEAFF	TGTGCCAGCAGCCCTCCCCGGGGGGGGTTGAACACTGAAGCTTTCTTT
TRBV23-1	TRBJ1-1	many	-	CASMGLINGQTEAFF	TGCGCCAGCATGGGACTTATAAATGGACAAACTGAAGCTTTCTTT
TRBV7-2	TRBJ1-4	many	-	CASSSNEGKLFF	TGTGCCAGCAGCTCCAATGAAGGAAAACTGTTTTTT
TRBV18	TRBJ1-4	many	-	CASSPAEGDNEKLFF	TGTGCCAGCTCCCCCGCCGAAGGGGATAATGAAAAACTGTTTTTT
TRBV28	TRBJ2-2	many	-	CASKRVGANTGELFF	TGTGCCAGCAAAAGGGTTGGGGCGAACACCGGGGAGCTGTTTTTT
TRBV7-2	TRBJ2-1	many	-	CASSLGGGQRNEQFF	TGTGCCAGCAGCTTAGGAGGGGGGCAAAGAAATGAGCAGTTCTTC
TRBV20-1	TRBJ2-3	many	TRBD1	CSARVQGMGDTQYF	TGCAGTGCTAGGGTACAGGGGATGGGTGATACGCAGTATTTT
TRBV10-3	TRBJ2-5	many	-	CAISELIRETQYF	TGTGCCATCAGTGAGCTGATCCGGGAGACCCAGTACTTC
TRBV12-3/TRBV12-4	TRBJ2-1	many	TRBD1	CASSPQGQVSYNEQFF	TGTGCCAGCAGTCCCCAGGGACAGGTCTCCTACAATGAGCAGTTCTTC
TRBV7-2	TRBJ1-1	many	-	CASSSERGTEAFF	TGTGCCAGCAGCTCAGAAAGAGGCACTGAAGCTTTCTTT
TRBV11-3	TRBJ2-1	many	-	CASSSRQNNEQFF	TGTGCCAGCAGCTCCCGACAGAACAATGAGCAGTTCTTC
TRBV29-1	TRBJ1-4	-	TRBD1	CSAWDRMTEKLFF	TGCAGCGCCTGGGACAGGATGACGGAAAAACTGTTTTTT
TRBV5-1	TRBJ2-5	-	-	CASRSSGQETQYF	TGCGCCAGCAGAAGTAGCGGCCAAGAGACCCAGTACTTC
TRBV7-2	TRBJ1-3	many	-	CASSLGPQRTGNTIYF	TGTGCCAGCAGCTTAGGTCCTCAGCGGACTGGAAACACCATATATTTT
TRBV5-1	TRBJ2-1	few	TRBD2	CASSLKVGGTYNEQFF	TGCGCCAGCAGCTTGAAGGTCGGGGGGACCTACAATGAGCAGTTCTTC
TRBV12-3/TRBV12-4	TRBJ2-3	-	TRBD2	CASSAPPGGDTDTQYF	TGTGCCAGCAGCGCCCCTCCGGGGGGGGACACAGATACGCAGTATTTT
TRBV20-1	TRBJ1-5	many	TRBD1	CSAHPTGDQPQHF	TGCAGTGCCCATCCGACAGGGGACCAGCCCCAGCATTTT
TRBV20-1	TRBJ1-5	many	-	CSARYSNQPQHF	TGCAGTGCCCGCTATAGCAATCAGCCCCAGCATTTT
TRBV2	TRBJ2-3	many	-	CASSEWGRADTQYF	TGTGCCAGCAGTGAATGGGGTAGGGCAGATACGCAGTATTTT
TRBV6-2/TRBV6-3	TRBJ2-1	many	-	CASSRVAEQFF	TGTGCCAGCAGTCGGGTCGCTGAGCAGTTCTTC
TRBV7-2	TRBJ2-1	many	-	CASSSGQYYNEQFF	TGTGCCAGCAGCTCTGGACAGTATTATAATGAGCAGTTCTTC
TRBV7-9	TRBJ2-1	many	-	CASSLDRGARIDEQFF	TGTGCCAGCAGCTTAGATAGGGGGGCCCGTATCGATGAGCAGTTCTTC
TRBV7-2	TRBJ1-1	many	TRBD1	CASSFDRGASEAFF	TGTGCCAGCAGCTTCGACAGGGGGGCTAGTGAAGCTTTCTTT
TRBV6-2/TRBV6-3	TRBJ1-5	-	-	CASSPLGLRINQPQHF	TGTGCCAGCAGTCCGTTGGGACTGCGGATTAATCAGCCCCAGCATTTT
TRBV9	TRBJ1-4	-	-	CASSPSSGATNEKLFF	TGTGCCAGCAGCCCGTCGAGTGGGGCAACTAATGAAAAACTGTTTTTT
TRBV28	TRBJ1-1	-	TRBD1	CASRSGGTEAFF	TGTGCCAGCAGGTCAGGGGGCACTGAAGCTTTCTTT